This is a list of T cell receptor beta chains from one sample in a study of blood T cell repertoires in COVID-19. Assay used: immunoSEQ multiplex PCR; TCRdb lists only in-frame clones, some missing. The sample holds 200,000 to 250,000 clones, around 90% seen once. Sequenced material: peripheral blood. The receptor set was obtained from a young woman who had recovered from COVID-19. Each CDR3 is given with its conserved first and last residue. A D gene is named only where the DNA matches it firmly. Clone size is shown for a subset of rows, as once, few, many or a class of expanded clone.

d_call	j_call	clone_size	v_call	cdr3_aa	cdr3_nt
-	TRBJ1-6	-	TRBV7-2	CASTPPGQNSPLHF	TGTGCCAGCACCCCCCCTGGGCAGAATTCACCCCTCCACTTT
-	TRBJ1-3	-	TRBV28	CASSFSAGGSGNTIYF	TGTGCCAGCAGTTTCTCAGCGGGCGGCTCTGGAAACACCATATATTTT
-	TRBJ1-2	few	TRBV30	CAWSLTAYGYTF	TGTGCCTGGAGTTTGACAGCTTATGGCTACACCTTC
-	TRBJ2-1	-	TRBV7-2	CASSLGGQGEQFF	TGTGCCAGCAGCTTAGGGGGGCAGGGTGAGCAGTTCTTC
TRBD1	TRBJ1-1	-	TRBV7-9	CASSWDRLPEAFF	TGTGCCAGCAGCTGGGACAGGTTACCTGAAGCTTTCTTT
TRBD2	TRBJ2-1	-	TRBV6-5	CASSYSGTSGRRQQFF	TGTGCCAGCAGTTACTCCGGGACTAGCGGGAGGCGGCAGCAGTTCTTC
-	TRBJ1-1	-	TRBV30	CAWSPNTNTEAFF	TGTGCCTGGAGTCCCAACACGAACACTGAAGCTTTCTTT
TRBD1	TRBJ1-1	-	TRBV19	CASTIRQGEAEAFF	TGTGCCAGTACCATCCGACAGGGGGAGGCTGAAGCTTTCTTT
-	TRBJ2-2	-	TRBV13	CASSSGSGELFF	TGTGCCAGCAGCTCCGGGTCCGGGGAGCTGTTTTTT
TRBD2	TRBJ2-1	once	TRBV13	CASSSGTSGKIRTGEQFF	TGTGCCAGCAGCTCCGGGACTAGCGGGAAGATACGCACGGGTGAGCAGTTCTTC
-	TRBJ2-5	-	TRBV24-1	CATSEGTSLIPYQETQYF	TGTGCCACCAGTGAGGGGACTTCACTAATACCGTACCAAGAGACCCAGTACTTC
-	TRBJ2-5	-	TRBV3-1/TRBV3-2	CASSPRGYQETQYF	TGTGCCAGCAGCCCACGGGGGTACCAAGAGACCCAGTACTTC
-	TRBJ2-3	-	TRBV7-6	CASSSDSSSSTDTQYF	TGTGCCAGCAGCTCGGACAGTTCCTCTAGCACAGATACGCAGTATTTT
TRBD1	TRBJ1-6	-	TRBV9	CASSVGTGDSPLHF	TGTGCCAGCAGCGTAGGGACAGGGGATTCACCCCTCCACTTT
-	TRBJ2-1	-	TRBV30	CAGSPDSFNEQFF	TGTGCCGGGAGCCCGGACAGCTTCAATGAGCAGTTCTTC
-	TRBJ1-3	-	TRBV18	CASSEGWRNTIYF	TGTGCCAGCTCGGAGGGGTGGAGAAACACCATATATTTT
-	TRBJ1-3	-	TRBV11-2	CASSLDRPPGNTIYF	TGTGCCAGCAGCTTAGATCGTCCCCCTGGAAACACCATATATTTT
-	TRBJ1-5	-	TRBV29-1	CSVGGGQYNQPQHF	TGCAGCGTTGGGGGTGGACAGTACAATCAGCCCCAGCATTTT
-	TRBJ1-1	-	TRBV11-3	CASSVGRARGGNTEAFF	TGTGCCAGCAGCGTCGGGAGGGCGCGCGGTGGGAACACTGAAGCTTTCTTT
-	TRBJ2-5	few	TRBV5-8	CASSSRGVQETQYF	TGTGCCAGCAGCTCGCGAGGAGTCCAAGAGACCCAGTACTTC
TRBD1	TRBJ2-7	-	TRBV30	CAWIGQGEPYEQYF	TGTGCCTGGATTGGACAGGGGGAACCCTACGAGCAGTACTTC
-	TRBJ1-2	-	TRBV14	CASSPKGQYDGYTF	TGTGCCAGCAGCCCCAAAGGACAGTATGATGGCTACACCTTC
-	TRBJ2-7	-	TRBV6-5	CASRAGTGLYEQYF	TGTGCCAGCAGGGCCGGGACTGGACTCTACGAGCAGTACTTC